This entry lists 14 T cell receptor beta chains sequenced from one sample in a study of blood T cell repertoires in COVID-19. Clones were sequenced by immunoSEQ multiplex PCR, and TCRdb holds only the in-frame ones, with some missing. This sample has about 15,000 clones, with approximately 83% found just once. The sample taken for sequencing was peripheral blood. The receptors originated from a man aged 65 to 85 in a cohort sampled during active COVID-19.

This sequence joins TRBV28 and TRBJ2-5, with 12 positions matching TRBD2. V trimming: 5 bases; J trimming: 5 bases; junction bases outside the gene matches: 12. This CDR3 contains 17 residues. Germline CDR1 MDHEN, CDR2 SYDVKM. The CDR3 DNA reads as TGTGCCAGCAGTCCCGAAGCGGGGCTAGCGGGGGGGGAGACCCAGTACTTC. Its translation is CASSPEAGLAGGETQYF.

The chain is built from TRBV3-1 (or the pseudogene TRBV3-2) and TRBJ1-6, with D unclear. This CDR3 spans 15 amino acids. Germline-derived CDR1 and CDR2 are LGHDT and YNNKEL (reference sequence). V was shortened by 0 bases and J by 5 bases, with 8 bases between the two germline ends. The CDR3 region is CASSQDRVNNSPLHF. CDR3 bases: TGTGCCAGCAGCCAAGATCGTGTAAATAATTCACCCCTCCACTTT.

The chain employs TRBV5-1 and TRBJ1-4; D ambiguous. The CDR3 contains 15 residues. Trimming took off 0 bases at V and 6 bases at J, with 12 bases between the two ends. Germline lookup yields CDR1 SGHRS and CDR2 YFSETQ. The CDR3 here is CASSLVAAKDEKLFF. CDR3 sequence (DNA): TGCGCCAGCAGCTTGGTAGCAGCAAAGGATGAAAAACTGTTTTTT. Using reference TRBV5-1 and TRBJ1-4 for the parts outside the CDR3, the full variable domain is KAGVTQTPRYLIKTRGQQVTLSCSPISGHRSVSWYQQTPGQGLQFLFEYFSETQRNKGNFPGRFSGRQFSNSRSEMNVSTLELGDSALYLCASSLVAAKDEKLFFGSGTQLSVL.

In DNA form, the CDR3 reads TGTGCCAGCAGCCAAGATTGGGTGTCGGGACAGGGGGATTACTGGAACTACGAGCAGTACTTC. Its protein is CASSQDWVSGQGDYWNYEQYF. The chain joins TRBV4-2 to TRBJ2-7; 11 bases agree with TRBD1. The trim removed 0 bases at V and 3 bases at J, leaving 19 bases unmatched. The CDR3 is 21 residues long. Looked up from germline, CDR1 is LGHNA and CDR2 is YNFKEQ.

The chain combines TRBV4-1 with TRBJ2-2; D is perhaps TRBD2 (5 bases). The CDR3 runs 16 residues. V was clipped by 4 bases and J by 6 bases, with 18 bases between them. The germline CDR1 and CDR2 sequences are MGHRA and YSYEKL. CDR3 region: CASSLPPEWRAGELFF. In nucleotides, the CDR3 is TGCGCCAGCAGCCTACCCCCCGAGTGGCGGGCCGGGGAGCTGTTTTTT.

This chain's CDR3 is CASSLGLGQGFYNSPLHF. In nucleotides, the CDR3 is TGTGCCAGCAGCTTAGGCCTGGGACAGGGGTTCTATAATTCACCCCTCCACTTT. J is TRBJ1-6 and V is TRBV13, with 10 bases lining up with TRBD1. This CDR3 spans 18 amino acids. With 0 bases clipped from V and 3 bases from J, the junction kept 5 bases outside the gene matches. CDR1 is PRHDT, CDR2 FYEKMQ, per germline (reference sequence).

The chain recombines TRBV29-1 with TRBJ2-3, with 7 nucleotides matching TRBD2. Germline V gene sequence: CDR1 SQVTM, CDR2 ANQGSEA. The CDR3 contains 15 residues. After removal of 4 bases from V and 4 bases from J, the junction contained 11 bases not matched to a gene. CDR3 coding DNA: TGCAGCGTTGGCCGGGTTGCGGGAGTCGCAGATACGCAGTATTTT. It yields the protein CSVGRVAGVADTQYF.

The chain has TRBV7-9 and TRBJ2-3, with TRBD2 matching 11 bases. CDR3 length: 16 amino acids. Unmatched junction bases numbered 5, after V lost 3 bases and J lost 3 bases. CDR1 is SEHNR, CDR2 FQNEAQ, per germline (reference sequence). Here the CDR3 reads CASSFPLAGVTDTQYF. CDR3 sequence (DNA): TGTGCCAGCAGCTTCCCACTAGCGGGGGTAACAGATACGCAGTATTTT.

The rearrangement uses TRBV5-1 and TRBJ1-1; perhaps TRBD1 as D (5 bases). V lost 2 bases and J lost 6, with 17 bases in between. The CDR3 totals 15 residues. CDR1 is SGHRS, CDR2 YFSETQ, per germline. The chain's CDR3 is CASSFSQALHPEAFF. The CDR3 region has the DNA TGCGCCAGCAGCTTCTCACAGGCCCTCCACCCTGAAGCTTTCTTT.

This rearrangement joins TRBV30 to TRBJ1-3; tentative D call: TRBD1 (5 bases). The CDR3 consists of 14 residues. Between the trimmed V and J ends, which lost 0 bases and 4 bases, there was a span of 10 bases. In germline, CDR1 is GTSNPN, CDR2 SVGIG (reference sequence). The CDR3 spells CAWSVGEGGNTIYF. The CDR3 DNA reads as TGTGCCTGGAGTGTAGGGGAAGGGGGAAACACCATATATTTT.

V usage is TRBV20-1 and J usage is TRBJ1-6; 8 positions agree with TRBD1. Looked up from germline, CDR1 is DFQATT and CDR2 is SNEGSKA (reference sequence). The length of the CDR3 is 15 residues. The ends lost 3 bases at V and 8 bases at J; junction bases unmatched: 9. CDR3 sequence: CSASGIRGLYSPLHF. Here the CDR3 DNA reads TGCAGTGCTAGTGGTATCAGGGGGCTCTATTCACCCCTCCACTTT.

This chain links TRBV29-1 with TRBJ2-3; possible D gene TRBD2, 6 bases. Per germline, CDR1 SQVTM and CDR2 ANQGSEA. CDR3 length: 12 residues. V lost 4 bases to trimming and J lost 4 bases, with 9 bases between them. CDR3 protein: CSVGGTADTQYF. CDR3 sequence (DNA): TGCAGCGTTGGCGGGACCGCAGATACGCAGTATTTT.

J is TRBJ2-5 and V is TRBV11-2; D not resolved. Germline values: CDR1 SGHAT, CDR2 FQNNGV. This CDR3 comprises 13 residues. The V gene lost 5 bases and the J gene lost 2 bases, with 9 bases spanning the gap. The CDR3, as DNA: TGTGCCAGCAGCCGAGGTTCACAAGAGACCCAGTACTTC. It translates to CASSRGSQETQYF.

The genes are TRBV2 and TRBJ1-2; TRBD1 agrees at 7 bases. The V gene end was trimmed by 8 bases and the J gene end by 4 bases; junction bases not matched to a gene: 7. This CDR3 spans 13 amino acids. Germline assignment: CDR1 SNHLY and CDR2 FYNNEI. Here the CDR3 DNA reads TGTGCCAGCGAAGACAGGGTGGGCTATGGCTACACCTTC. Amino acid sequence: CASEDRVGYGYTF.